This TCR beta chain was identified in a study of response to subunit inactivated influenza vaccine. TCRdb redid the calling of the RT-PCR reads with MiXCR, one entry per CDR3 protein. The profile shows hundreds of thousands of distinct CDR3 sequences, 16% of them singletons. Germline-derived CDR1 and CDR2 are SGHVS and FQNEAQ. This CDR3 is 14 amino acids long. Trimming shortened V by 5 bases and J by 1 base, and 8 bases separated the two germline ends. The chain couples TRBV7-8 to TRBJ2-2; D is undetermined. Source: CD4+ T cells sorted from PBMCs, taken less than 25 months after vaccination. The sequence was collected from a man between 50 and 69 years old who received an inactivated influenza vaccine. The CDR3 bases are TGTGCCAGCAGCCCGGCTAGGAACACCGGGGAGCTGTTTTTT. It specifies CASSPARNTGELFF.